This TCR beta chain emerged from a study of T cell responses to AZD1222 COVID-19 vaccine. Study-wide results and caveats: Distributed over spike, vaccine-associated CD4 TCRs predominated at 160-218 and 743-854. Seropositive at baseline were only a handful of AZD1222 recipients. No day 14 peak samples; only post-peak repertoires were characterized.

A remark on this clone: Its target is unknown.

Here immunoSEQ multiplex PCR was the method, and the copy in TCRdb shows in-frame clones only, minus some. The table has tens of thousands of clones, approximately 84% seen once. Germline assignment: CDR1 KGHDR and CDR2 SFDVKD. The CDR3 length is 19 residues. V dropped 4 bases and J dropped 0; count of bases not matched to a gene: 10. The J gene is TRBJ2-1, the V gene TRBV24-1; 11 bases map to TRBD2. This receptor was taken from an adult in good health. The specimen was peripheral blood, collected on day 0 of AZD1222 vaccination. CDR3 coding DNA: TGTGCCACCAGTGAACAGGGACTAGCGGAGTCGAGCTCCTACAATGAGCAGTTCTTC. As protein: CATSEQGLAESSSYNEQFF.